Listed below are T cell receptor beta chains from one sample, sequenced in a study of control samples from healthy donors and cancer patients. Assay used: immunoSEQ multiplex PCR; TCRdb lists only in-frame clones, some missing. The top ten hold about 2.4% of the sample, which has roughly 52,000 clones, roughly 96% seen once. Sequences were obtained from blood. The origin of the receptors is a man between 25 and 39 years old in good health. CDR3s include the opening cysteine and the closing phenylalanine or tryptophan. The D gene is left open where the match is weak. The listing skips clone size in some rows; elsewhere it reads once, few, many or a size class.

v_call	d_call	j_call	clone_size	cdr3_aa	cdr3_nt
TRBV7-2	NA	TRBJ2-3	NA	CASSKGPPRTDTQYF	TGTGCCAGCAGCAAGGGACCCCCTCGCACAGATACGCAGTATTTT
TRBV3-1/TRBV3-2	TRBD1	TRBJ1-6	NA	CASRVSGQGYNSPLHF	TGTGCCAGCAGGGTATCAGGACAGGGTTATAATTCACCCCTCCACTTT
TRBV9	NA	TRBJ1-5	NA	CASSWQGDQPQHF	TGTGCCAGCAGCTGGCAGGGTGATCAGCCCCAGCATTTT
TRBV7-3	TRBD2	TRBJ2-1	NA	CASSPQTSGRGNEQFF	TGTGCCAGCAGCCCCCAGACTAGCGGGAGAGGCAATGAGCAGTTCTTC
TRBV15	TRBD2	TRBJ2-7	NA	CATTSGRAPSEQYF	TGTGCCACCACAAGCGGGAGGGCCCCGTCCGAGCAGTACTTC
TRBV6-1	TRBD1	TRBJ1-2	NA	CASSERDSFYGYTF	TGTGCCAGCAGTGAAAGGGACAGTTTCTATGGCTACACCTTC
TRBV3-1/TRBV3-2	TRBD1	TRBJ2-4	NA	CASSQRPFGQGLNIQYF	TGTGCCAGCAGCCAACGCCCCTTCGGACAGGGGTTGAACATTCAGTACTTC
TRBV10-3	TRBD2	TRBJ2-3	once	CAIRKRGTSGRLTDTQYF	TGTGCCATCAGGAAAAGGGGGACTAGCGGGAGGCTCACAGATACGCAGTATTTT
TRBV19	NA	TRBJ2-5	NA	CASSRGGATQETQYF	TGTGCCAGTAGTCGAGGGGGAGCGACCCAAGAGACCCAGTACTTC
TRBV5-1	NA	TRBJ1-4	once	CASSLEGNEKLFF	TGCGCCAGCAGCTTGGAGGGTAATGAAAAACTGTTTTTT
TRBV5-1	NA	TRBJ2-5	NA	CASSLTPTTETQYF	TGCGCCAGCAGCTTGACACCTACCACGGAGACCCAGTACTTC
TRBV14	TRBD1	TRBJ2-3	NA	CASGPRQGTDTQYF	TGTGCCAGCGGACCGAGACAGGGGACAGATACGCAGTATTTT
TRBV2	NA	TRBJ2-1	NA	CASTWETAGQFF	TGTGCCAGCACGTGGGAAACGGCGGGGCAGTTCTTC
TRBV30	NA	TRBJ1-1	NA	CAWSGLSNTEAFF	TGTGCCTGGAGTGGGTTGTCGAACACTGAAGCTTTCTTT
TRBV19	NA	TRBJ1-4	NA	CASSTTRSPNEKLFF	TGTGCCAGTAGCACGACAAGGTCCCCTAATGAAAAACTGTTTTTT
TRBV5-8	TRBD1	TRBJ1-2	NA	CATLPGQGVGYGYTF	TGTGCCACACTTCCGGGACAGGGGGTTGGCTATGGCTACACCTTC
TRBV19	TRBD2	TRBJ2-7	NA	CASSIDTGGAYEQYF	TGTGCCAGTAGTATAGATACGGGGGGGGCCTACGAGCAGTACTTC
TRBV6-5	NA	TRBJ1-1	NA	CATIRGTEAFF	TGTGCCACTATCCGGGGCACTGAAGCTTTCTTT
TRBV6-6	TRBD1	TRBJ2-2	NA	CASSYRQGVNTGELFF	TGTGCCAGCAGTTACAGGCAGGGGGTAAACACCGGGGAGCTGTTTTTT
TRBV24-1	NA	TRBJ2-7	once	CAHPGPPYEQYF	TGTGCCCATCCTGGTCCCCCCTACGAGCAGTACTTC
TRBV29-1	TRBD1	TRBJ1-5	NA	CSVGDRLQPQHF	TGCAGCGTAGGGGACAGGCTACAGCCCCAGCATTTT
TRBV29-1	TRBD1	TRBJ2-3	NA	CSVPQGAGTDTQYF	TGCAGCGTCCCACAGGGGGCGGGCACAGATACGCAGTATTTT
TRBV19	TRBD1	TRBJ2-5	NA	CASSIEETGGITETQYF	TGTGCCAGTAGTATAGAGGAGACAGGGGGGATTACGGAGACCCAGTACTTC
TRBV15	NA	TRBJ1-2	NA	CATSRASQGDGYTF	TGTGCCACCAGCAGAGCTAGCCAGGGCGATGGCTACACCTTC
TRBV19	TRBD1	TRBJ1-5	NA	CASTLVDRAIGNQPQHF	TGTGCCAGTACCCTGGTAGACAGGGCGATTGGGAATCAGCCCCAGCATTTT
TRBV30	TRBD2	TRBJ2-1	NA	CAWTRAGELNEQFF	TGTGCCTGGACAAGGGCGGGAGAACTCAATGAGCAGTTCTTC
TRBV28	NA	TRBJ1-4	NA	CASRALGKLFF	TGTGCCAGCAGGGCCCTTGGAAAACTGTTTTTT
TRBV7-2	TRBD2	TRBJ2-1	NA	CASSLTAGGLNEQFF	TGTGCCAGCAGCTTAACGGCGGGAGGGCTGAATGAGCAGTTCTTC
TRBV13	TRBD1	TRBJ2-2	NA	CASSRRTGGLSNTGELFF	TGTGCCAGCAGCCGGCGGACAGGGGGCCTTTCGAACACCGGGGAGCTGTTTTTT
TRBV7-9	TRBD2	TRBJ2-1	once	CASSRGVAGNEQFF	TGTGCCAGCAGCCGCGGAGTAGCGGGCAATGAGCAGTTCTTC
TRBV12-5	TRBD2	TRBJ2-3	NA	CASGSSGLAGASTDTQYF	TGTGCTAGTGGTAGCTCGGGACTAGCGGGGGCTAGCACAGATACGCAGTATTTT
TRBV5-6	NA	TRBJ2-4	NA	CASSVRGVGKNIQYF	TGTGCCAGCAGCGTCAGGGGAGTGGGCAAAAACATTCAGTACTTC
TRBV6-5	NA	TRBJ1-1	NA	CASSYLGDTEAFF	TGTGCCAGCAGTTACCTGGGGGACACTGAAGCTTTCTTT
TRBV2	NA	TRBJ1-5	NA	CASSEAGLNQPQHF	TGTGCCAGCAGTGAAGCGGGGCTCAATCAGCCCCAGCATTTT
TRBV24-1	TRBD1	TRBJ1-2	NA	CATSDGQGNYGYTF	TGTGCCACCAGTGACGGACAGGGGAACTATGGCTACACCTTC
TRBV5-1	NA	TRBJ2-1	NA	CASSLGGAAYNEQFF	TGCGCCAGCAGCTTGGGGGGGGCCGCCTACAATGAGCAGTTCTTC
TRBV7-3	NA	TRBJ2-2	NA	CASSLGRTGELFF	TGTGCCAGCAGCTTAGGCCGTACCGGGGAGCTGTTTTTT
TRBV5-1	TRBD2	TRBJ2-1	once	CASSLFPGGPLDEQFF	TGCGCCAGCAGCTTGTTTCCGGGAGGGCCCTTGGATGAGCAGTTCTTC
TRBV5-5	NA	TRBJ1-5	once	CASSRSGASQPQHF	TGTGCCAGCAGTCGGTCGGGGGCCAGTCAGCCCCAGCATTTT
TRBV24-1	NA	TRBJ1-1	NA	CATSDSGRRYEAFF	TGTGCCACCAGTGATTCGGGACGTCGGTATGAAGCTTTCTTT
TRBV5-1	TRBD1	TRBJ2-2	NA	CASSSQGANTGELFF	TGCGCCAGCAGCTCACAGGGGGCGAACACCGGGGAGCTGTTTTTT
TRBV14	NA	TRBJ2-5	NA	CASSRKWSQETQYF	TGTGCCAGCAGCCGAAAGTGGAGCCAAGAGACCCAGTACTTC
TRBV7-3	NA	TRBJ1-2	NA	CASSLSPNYGYTF	TGTGCCAGCAGCTTAAGTCCTAACTATGGCTACACCTTC
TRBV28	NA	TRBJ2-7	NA	CASSLRFPYEQYF	TGTGCCAGCAGTTTAAGGTTTCCCTACGAGCAGTACTTC
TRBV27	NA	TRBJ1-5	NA	CASSTYRDLQPQHF	TGTGCCAGCAGTACCTACAGGGACCTACAGCCCCAGCATTTT
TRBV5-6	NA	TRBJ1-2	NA	CASSLRGRANYGYTF	TGTGCCAGCAGCTTGAGGGGCAGGGCTAACTATGGCTACACCTTC
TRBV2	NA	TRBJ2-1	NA	CASSTGTLYNEQFF	TGTGCCAGCAGTACGGGGACTTTATACAATGAGCAGTTCTTC
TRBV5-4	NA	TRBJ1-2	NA	CASSLFQGVYYGYTF	TGTGCCAGCAGCTTGTTCCAGGGAGTGTACTATGGCTACACCTTC
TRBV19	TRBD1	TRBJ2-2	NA	CASSIDPDRVTGELFF	TGTGCCAGTAGTATAGATCCGGACAGGGTCACCGGGGAGCTGTTTTTT